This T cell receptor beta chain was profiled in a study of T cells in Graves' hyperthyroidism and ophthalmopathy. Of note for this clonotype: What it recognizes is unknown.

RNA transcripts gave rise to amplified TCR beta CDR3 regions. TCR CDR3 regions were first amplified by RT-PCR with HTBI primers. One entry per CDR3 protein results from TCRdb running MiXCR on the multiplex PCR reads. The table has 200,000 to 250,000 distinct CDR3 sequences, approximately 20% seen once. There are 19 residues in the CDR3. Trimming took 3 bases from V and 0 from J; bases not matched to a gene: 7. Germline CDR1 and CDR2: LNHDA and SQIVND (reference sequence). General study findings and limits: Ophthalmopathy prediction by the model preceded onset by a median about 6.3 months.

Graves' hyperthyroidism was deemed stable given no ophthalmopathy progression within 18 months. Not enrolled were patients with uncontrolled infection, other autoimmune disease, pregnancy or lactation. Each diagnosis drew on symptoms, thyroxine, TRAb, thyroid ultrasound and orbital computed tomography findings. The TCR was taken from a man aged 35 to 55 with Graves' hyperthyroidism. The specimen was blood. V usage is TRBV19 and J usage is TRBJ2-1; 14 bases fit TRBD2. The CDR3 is CASSIRLAGGPISYNEQFF. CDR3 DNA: TGTGCCAGTAGTATCAGACTAGCGGGGGGGCCTATCTCCTACAATGAGCAGTTCTTC.